This TCR beta chain was identified during a study of blood T cells in healthy people across ages. Study observations and caveats: Naive CD4+ cells and diversity were both higher in long-lived donors than in aged donors.

Donors ranged from roughly 6 to 90 years old and were healthy Caucasians in Russia. The sample, 9 to 10 milliliters of peripheral blood, was drawn from each donor. Then a second PCR, running about 7 to 11 cycles, was carried out with a sample-barcoded 5' primer and a J-beta primer mix. All cDNA molecules were each tagged by a template-switch adaptor with 12 random nucleotides. Each CDR3 protein gets one entry after TCRdb re-called the 5' RACE reads with MiXCR. The sample includes 1.5 million to 2 million distinct CDR3 sequences, 28% of them seen just once. The CDR3 runs 15 residues. Germline-derived CDR1 and CDR2 are MNHEY and SVGAGI. V was shortened by 7 bases and J by 0 bases, with 15 bases between the two germline ends. This clonotype was observed at least ten times. Its antigen is not identified.

The V call is TRBV6-5, the J call TRBJ1-2; tentative D call: TRBD1 (5 bases). This TCR came from a woman in her 30s in good health. Sequenced material: blood. The CDR3 coding sequence is TGTGCCAGCATCCCGACAGCGGCTTCTAACTATGGCTACACCTTC. Translating gives CASIPTAASNYGYTF.